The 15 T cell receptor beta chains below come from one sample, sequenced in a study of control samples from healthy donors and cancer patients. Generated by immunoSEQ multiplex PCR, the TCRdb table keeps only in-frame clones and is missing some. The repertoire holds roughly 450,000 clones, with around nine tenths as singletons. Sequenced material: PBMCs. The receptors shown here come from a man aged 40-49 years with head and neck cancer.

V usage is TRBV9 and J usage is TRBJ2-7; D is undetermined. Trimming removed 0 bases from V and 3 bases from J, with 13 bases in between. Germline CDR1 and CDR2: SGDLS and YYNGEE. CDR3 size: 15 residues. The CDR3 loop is CASSVAGSLLYEQYF. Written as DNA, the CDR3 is TGTGCCAGCAGCGTAGCTGGCTCCCTCCTCTACGAGCAGTACTTC.

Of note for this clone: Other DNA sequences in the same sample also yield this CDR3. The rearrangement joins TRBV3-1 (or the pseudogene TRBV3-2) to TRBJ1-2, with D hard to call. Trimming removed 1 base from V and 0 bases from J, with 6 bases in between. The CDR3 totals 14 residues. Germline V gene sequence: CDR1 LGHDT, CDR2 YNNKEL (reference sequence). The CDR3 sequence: CASSQGQTNYGYTF. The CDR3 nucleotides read TGTGCCAGCAGCCAAGGCCAAACTAACTATGGCTACACCTTC.

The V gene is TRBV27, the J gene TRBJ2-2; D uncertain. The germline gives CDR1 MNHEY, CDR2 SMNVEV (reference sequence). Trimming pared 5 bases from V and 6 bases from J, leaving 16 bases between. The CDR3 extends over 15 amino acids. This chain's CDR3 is CASSPGGVWAGELFF. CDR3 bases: TGTGCCAGCAGTCCGGGTGGGGTGTGGGCCGGGGAGCTGTTTTTT.

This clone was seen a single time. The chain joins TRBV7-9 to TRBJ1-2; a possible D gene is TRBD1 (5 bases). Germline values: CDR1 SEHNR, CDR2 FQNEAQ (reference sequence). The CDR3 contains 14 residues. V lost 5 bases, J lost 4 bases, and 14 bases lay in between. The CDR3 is CASSRRESGYGYTF. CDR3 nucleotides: TGTGCCAGCAGCCGCAGGGAAAGTGGCTATGGCTACACCTTC.

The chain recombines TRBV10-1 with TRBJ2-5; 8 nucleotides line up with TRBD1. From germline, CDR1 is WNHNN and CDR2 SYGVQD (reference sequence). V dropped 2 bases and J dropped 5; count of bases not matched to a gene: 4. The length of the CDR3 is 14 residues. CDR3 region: CASSEGQGYETQYF. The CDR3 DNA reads TGCGCCAGCAGTGAGGGACAGGGATACGAGACCCAGTACTTC.

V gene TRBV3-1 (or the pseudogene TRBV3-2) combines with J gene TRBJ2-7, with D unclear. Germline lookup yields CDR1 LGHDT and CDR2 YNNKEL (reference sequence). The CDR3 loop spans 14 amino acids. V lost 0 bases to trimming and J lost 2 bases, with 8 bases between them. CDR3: CASSQDLVAYEQYF. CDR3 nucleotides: TGTGCCAGCAGCCAAGATCTGGTGGCCTACGAGCAGTACTTC.

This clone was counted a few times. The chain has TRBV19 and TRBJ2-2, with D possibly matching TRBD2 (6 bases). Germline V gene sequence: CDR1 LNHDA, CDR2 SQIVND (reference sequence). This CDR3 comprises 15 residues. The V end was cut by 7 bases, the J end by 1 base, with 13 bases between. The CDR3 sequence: CASTRGGENTGELFF. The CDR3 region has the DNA TGTGCCAGTACTAGGGGCGGGGAGAACACCGGGGAGCTGTTTTTT.

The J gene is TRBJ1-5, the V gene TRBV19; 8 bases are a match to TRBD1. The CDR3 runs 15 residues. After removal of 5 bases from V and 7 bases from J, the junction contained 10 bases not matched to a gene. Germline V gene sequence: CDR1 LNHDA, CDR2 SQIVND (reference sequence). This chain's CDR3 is CASSSAGGAGQPQHF. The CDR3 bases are TGTGCCAGTAGTTCGGCAGGGGGCGCCGGACAGCCCCAGCATTTT.

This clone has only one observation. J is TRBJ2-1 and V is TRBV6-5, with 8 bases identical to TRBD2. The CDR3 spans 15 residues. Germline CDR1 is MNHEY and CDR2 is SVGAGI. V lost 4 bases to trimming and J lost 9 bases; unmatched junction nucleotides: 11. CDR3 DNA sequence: TGTGCCAGCAGTTTACCGGGACTAGGCAGGAGTGAGCAGTTCTTC. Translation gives CASSLPGLGRSEQFF.

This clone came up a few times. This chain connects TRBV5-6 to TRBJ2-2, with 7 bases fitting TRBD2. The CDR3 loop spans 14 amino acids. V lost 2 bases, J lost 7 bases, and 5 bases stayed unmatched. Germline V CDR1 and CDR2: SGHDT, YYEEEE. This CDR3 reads CASSFGGGGGELFF. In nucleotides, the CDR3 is TGTGCCAGCAGCTTCGGCGGGGGAGGCGGGGAGCTGTTTTTT.

CDR3 sequence (DNA): TGTGCCAGTAGTATCTCGAGCGCCCAAGAGACCCAGTACTTC. Translated: CASSISSAQETQYF. This chain joins TRBV19 and TRBJ2-5; D uncertain. Germline CDR1 LNHDA, CDR2 SQIVND (reference sequence). Deletions cut 3 bases from V and 1 base from J, with 9 bases between. This CDR3 comprises 14 residues.

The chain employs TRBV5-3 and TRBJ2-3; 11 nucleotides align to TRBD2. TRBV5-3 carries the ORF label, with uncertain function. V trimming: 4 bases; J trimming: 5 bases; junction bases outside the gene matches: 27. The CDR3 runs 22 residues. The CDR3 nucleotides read TGTGCCAGAAGCACAATTCGCGTTACTATAGCGGGAGGGCCGAGTGAGGGAGATACGCAGTATTTT. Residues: CARSTIRVTIAGGPSEGDTQYF.

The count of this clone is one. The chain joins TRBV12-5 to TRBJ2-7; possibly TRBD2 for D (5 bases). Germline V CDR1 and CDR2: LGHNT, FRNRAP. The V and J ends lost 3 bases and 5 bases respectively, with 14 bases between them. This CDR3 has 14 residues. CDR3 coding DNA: TGTGCTAGTGGTTTAAGGCTGGCCGGGGACGAGCAGTACTTC. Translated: CASGLRLAGDEQYF.

As DNA, the CDR3 is TGTGCCTGGAGCGCCTCCGGACAGGTAGGGGGTTACGAGCAGTACTTC. It is translated as CAWSASGQVGGYEQYF. The rearrangement links TRBV30 to TRBJ2-7; TRBD1 aligns across 7 bases. The germline gives CDR1 GTSNPN, CDR2 SVGIG (reference sequence). The CDR3 extends over 16 amino acids. V trimming: 3 bases; J trimming: 4 bases; junction bases outside the gene matches: 15.

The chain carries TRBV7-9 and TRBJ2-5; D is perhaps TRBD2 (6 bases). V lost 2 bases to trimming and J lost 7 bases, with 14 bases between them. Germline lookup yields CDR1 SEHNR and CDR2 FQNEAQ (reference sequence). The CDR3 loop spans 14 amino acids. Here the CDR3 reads CASSLQQGGGTQYF. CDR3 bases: TGTGCCAGCAGCTTACAGCAGGGAGGAGGGACCCAGTACTTC.